The rows below give T cell receptor beta chains drawn from one sample of a study of T cell responses to AZD1222 COVID-19 vaccine. The repertoire was sequenced with immunoSEQ multiplex PCR; TCRdb's copy has only in-frame clones and lacks some. The sample includes tens of thousands of clones, approximately 80% of them seen just once. The sample was peripheral blood, taken on day 0 of AZD1222 vaccination. These receptors were obtained from an adult in good health. Both conserved end residues are part of each CDR3. A D gene is named only where the DNA matches it firmly. Part of the rows lack a size; the others show once, few, many or a class for expanded clones.

TRBV3-1/TRBV3-2	13	-	-	TRBJ2-7	CASSQVLGGEQYF	TGTGCCAGCAGCCAAGTCCTAGGGGGCGAGCAGTACTTC
TRBV4-3	14	-	once	TRBJ2-3	CASSQDIGSPTQYF	TGCGCCAGCAGCCAAGATATAGGCTCTCCTACGCAGTATTTT
TRBV18	16	-	-	TRBJ2-2	CASSLLANANTGELFF	TGTGCCAGCTCACTTTTAGCGAACGCGAACACCGGGGAGCTGTTTTTT
TRBV11-3	13	-	-	TRBJ2-3	CASSRGLADTQYF	TGTGCCAGCAGTCGGGGCCTGGCAGATACGCAGTATTTT
TRBV3-1/TRBV3-2	15	-	-	TRBJ1-4	CASSSRRGANEKLFF	TGTGCCAGCAGCTCACGGCGGGGTGCCAATGAAAAACTGTTTTTT
TRBV23-1	17	TRBD1	-	TRBJ2-4	CASSHLGQGAGKNIQYF	TGCGCCAGCAGTCACCTAGGGCAGGGGGCGGGCAAAAACATTCAGTACTTC
TRBV2	13	-	-	TRBJ2-5	CANRRDSQETQYF	TGTGCCAACAGACGGGACTCCCAAGAGACCCAGTACTTC
TRBV30	11	-	-	TRBJ2-7	CAWSASYEQYF	TGTGCCTGGAGTGCTTCCTACGAGCAGTACTTC
TRBV4-3	15	-	-	TRBJ1-6	CASSQALRANSPLHF	TGCGCCAGCAGCCAAGCCTTGCGGGCTAATTCACCCCTCCACTTT
TRBV7-9	14	TRBD2	-	TRBJ2-7	CASSLNSGGGEQYF	TGTGCCAGCAGCTTAAACTCGGGGGGTGGCGAGCAGTACTTC
TRBV18	13	-	-	TRBJ2-3	CASSPRSADTQYF	TGTGCCAGCTCACCAAGGTCGGCAGATACGCAGTATTTT
TRBV6-1	16	-	-	TRBJ2-6	CASSDPRKGGANVLTF	TGTGCCAGCAGTGATCCCCGAAAGGGTGGGGCCAACGTCCTGACTTTC
TRBV5-1	13	-	-	TRBJ1-2	CASSPGVNYGYTF	TGCGCCAGCAGCCCAGGGGTTAACTATGGCTACACCTTC
TRBV19	13	TRBD1	-	TRBJ1-1	CASSQTGQGRAFF	TGTGCCAGTAGCCAGACAGGGCAAGGTCGGGCTTTCTTT
TRBV18	15	-	once	TRBJ1-5	CASSGQGLGNQPQHF	TGTGCCAGCTCCGGGCAGGGGTTGGGCAATCAGCCCCAGCATTTT
TRBV6-5	11	TRBD1	few	TRBJ1-1	CASSTGQEAFF	TGTGCCAGCAGTACCGGACAGGAGGCTTTCTTT
TRBV28	16	-	-	TRBJ1-5	CASSLWRSTYTQPQHF	TGTGCCAGCAGTTTATGGAGATCGACCTATACTCAGCCCCAGCATTTT
TRBV15	14	-	-	TRBJ2-3	CATARDPATDTQYF	TGTGCCACGGCGCGGGACCCGGCGACAGATACGCAGTATTTT
TRBV7-2	15	-	-	TRBJ1-1	CASSFPGRANTEAFF	TGTGCCAGCAGCTTTCCGGGACGGGCGAACACTGAAGCTTTCTTT
TRBV11-2	15	-	-	TRBJ1-2	CASSLYTTANYGYTF	TGTGCCAGCAGCCTATACACGACAGCTAACTATGGCTACACCTTC
TRBV5-1	17	TRBD2	few	TRBJ2-3	CASSLMGLAGGIDTQYF	TGCGCCAGCAGCTTGATGGGACTAGCGGGAGGGATAGATACGCAGTATTTT
TRBV18	13	-	-	TRBJ2-3	CASSPLGTDTQYF	TGTGCCAGCTCACCACTAGGCACAGATACGCAGTATTTT
TRBV9	16	-	-	TRBJ2-1	CASSLRGGSDLDEQFF	TGTGCCAGCAGCCTCAGAGGGGGGAGCGACTTGGATGAGCAGTTCTTC
TRBV7-2	14	-	-	TRBJ1-1	CASSPGRMNTEAFF	TGTGCCAGCAGCCCAGGGAGGATGAACACTGAAGCTTTCTTT
TRBV6-2/TRBV6-3	15	TRBD1	-	TRBJ2-5	CASSTYDRAEETQYF	TGTGCCAGCAGTACCTATGACAGGGCAGAAGAGACCCAGTACTTC
TRBV5-1	15	-	-	TRBJ2-3	CASSFLKASTDTQYF	TGCGCCAGCAGCTTTTTGAAAGCTAGCACAGATACGCAGTATTTT
TRBV5-1	14	-	few	TRBJ2-7	CASSLVAEGNEQYF	TGCGCCAGCAGCTTGGTGGCAGAAGGTAACGAGCAGTACTTC
TRBV30	13	-	-	TRBJ1-5	CAWSGRGNQPQHF	TGTGCCTGGAGCGGAAGGGGGAATCAGCCCCAGCATTTT
TRBV29-1	11	-	-	TRBJ1-1	CSVIDSTEAFF	TGCAGCGTGATCGACAGTACTGAAGCTTTCTTT
TRBV30	16	TRBD2	-	TRBJ2-2	CAWSAGTGGNAGELFF	TGTGCCTGGAGTGCGGGGACGGGGGGGAATGCCGGGGAGCTGTTTTTT
TRBV18	15	TRBD1	-	TRBJ1-3	CASSRQGITGNTIYF	TGTGCCAGCTCACGACAGGGGATCACTGGAAACACCATATATTTT
TRBV5-1	17	TRBD2	-	TRBJ2-2	CASSRPIRGGDTGELFF	TGCGCCAGCAGCCGCCCTATTCGGGGGGGCGACACCGGGGAGCTGTTTTTT
TRBV2	15	TRBD1	-	TRBJ1-4	CASSRDRGTNEKLFF	TGTGCCAGCAGCCGGGACAGGGGGACTAATGAAAAACTGTTTTTT
TRBV18	13	TRBD1	-	TRBJ1-1	CASSPRGYTEAFF	TGTGCCAGCTCACCCAGGGGGTACACTGAAGCTTTCTTT
TRBV27	15	TRBD1	-	TRBJ1-5	CARPRQGGSNQPQHF	TGTGCCAGGCCGCGACAGGGAGGAAGCAATCAGCCCCAGCATTTT
TRBV12-3/TRBV12-4	13	-	-	TRBJ1-5	CASSLASDQPQHF	TGTGCCAGCAGTTTAGCATCGGATCAGCCCCAGCATTTT
TRBV7-9	16	-	-	TRBJ2-3	CASSPPSGTGGDTQYF	TGTGCCAGCAGCCCTCCCTCTGGGACTGGTGGAGATACGCAGTATTTT
TRBV30	14	TRBD2	once	TRBJ2-1	CAWSPTGTSGEQFF	TGTGCCTGGAGCCCTACCGGGACTAGCGGTGAGCAGTTCTTC
TRBV24-1	11	-	few	TRBJ2-1	CATSDGEEQFF	TGTGCCACCAGTGATGGAGAAGAGCAGTTCTTC
TRBV5-1	15	-	-	TRBJ1-1	CASSANGQMNTEAFF	TGCGCCAGCAGCGCAAACGGACAGATGAACACTGAAGCTTTCTTT
TRBV5-1	15	TRBD2	-	TRBJ2-5	CASSREGLDQETQYF	TGCGCCAGCAGCAGAGAAGGACTAGACCAAGAGACCCAGTACTTC
TRBV5-1	11	-	-	TRBJ2-5	CASSFQETQYF	TGCGCCAGCAGCTTCCAAGAGACCCAGTACTTC
TRBV5-6	14	-	-	TRBJ1-2	CASSLAGRSYGYTF	TGTGCCAGCAGCTTGGCAGGACGGAGCTATGGCTACACCTTC
TRBV7-8	15	-	-	TRBJ2-7	CASSFRTAAYYEQYF	TGTGCCAGCAGCTTTAGGACAGCGGCATACTACGAGCAGTACTTC
TRBV28	13	TRBD2	-	TRBJ2-1	CASSLAGVNEQFF	TGTGCCAGCAGTTTAGCGGGAGTGAATGAGCAGTTCTTC
TRBV27	14	TRBD1	-	TRBJ1-2	CASSIGGYPYGYTF	TGTGCCAGCAGTATAGGGGGCTACCCCTATGGCTACACCTTC
TRBV5-4	14	-	once	TRBJ1-4	CASSLGEIRGKLFF	TGTGCCAGCAGCTTGGGGGAGATCCGGGGAAAACTGTTTTTT
TRBV11-3	12	-	-	TRBJ2-1	CASSSPSNEQFF	TGTGCCAGCAGCTCCCCATCCAATGAGCAGTTCTTC
TRBV10-3	14	TRBD2	few	TRBJ2-7	CAISEQAGVGEQYF	TGTGCCATCAGTGAACAAGCGGGAGTGGGCGAGCAGTACTTC